The 17 T cell receptor beta chains in this list originate from one sample, sequenced in a study of long-term antiretroviral therapy in people with HIV. Samples were assayed with immunoSEQ v3.0 at survey level. TCRdb keeps only in-frame clones here, not all; method: immunoSEQ multiplex PCR. The table has about 20,000 clones, about 91% seen once. This specimen was unsorted PBMCs, taken 4.4 years after starting antiretroviral therapy. The receptors originated from a woman in her forties or fifties with HIV.

V usage is TRBV6-6 and J usage is TRBJ2-7; D not certain. Germline CDR1 MNHNY, CDR2 SVGAGI (reference sequence). There are 13 residues in the CDR3. V was cut by 0 bases and J by 5 bases, with 8 bases left in between. The CDR3 protein is CASSYSSRDEQYF. The CDR3 nucleotides are TGTGCCAGCAGTTACTCGTCAAGGGACGAGCAGTACTTC.

The chain is built from TRBV11-2 and TRBJ2-7, with 7 nucleotides matching TRBD2. The length of the CDR3 is 14 residues. V lost 4 bases, J lost 2 bases, and 5 bases stayed unmatched. From germline, CDR1 is SGHAT and CDR2 FQNNGV. The CDR3 DNA is TGTGCCAGCAGCTCCATGGGGGGGGCCTACGAGCAGTACTTC. This sequence encodes CASSSMGGAYEQYF. Combining the CDR3 with reference TRBV11-2 and TRBJ2-7 gives the whole variable domain EAGVAQSPRYKIIEKRQSVAFWCNPISGHATLYWYQQILGQGPKLLIQFQNNGVVDDSQLPKDRFSAERLKGVDSTLKIQPAKLEDSAVYLCASSSMGGAYEQYFGPGTRLTVT.

J is TRBJ2-2 and V is TRBV2; the D gene is possibly TRBD2 (7 bases). CDR3 length equals 16 residues. V shed 7 bases and J shed 4 bases, with 19 bases lying between them. Germline CDR1 is SNHLY and CDR2 is FYNNEI. The DNA of the CDR3 is TGTGCCAGCACAGGGAGGGTGGGGGCGCCCACCGGGGAGCTGTTTTTT. This sequence encodes CASTGRVGAPTGELFF.

The V call is TRBV6-5, the J call TRBJ1-4; 7 nucleotides align to TRBD1. This CDR3 has 14 residues. Trimming removed 6 bases from V and 2 bases from J; junction bases left unmatched: 3. Germline CDR1 MNHEY, CDR2 SVGAGI. As DNA, the CDR3 is TGTGCCAGCAGGACGGGACAGACTAATGAAAAACTGTTTTTT. It yields the protein CASRTGQTNEKLFF.

The J gene is TRBJ1-4, the V gene TRBV7-2; no definite D call. V was clipped by 4 bases and J by 0 bases, with 9 bases between them. Germline V gives CDR1 SGHTA, CDR2 FQGNSA. This CDR3 region has 15 residues. In nucleotides, the CDR3 is TGTGCCAGCAGCTCCTCAGACGCAACTAATGAAAAACTGTTTTTT. Protein: CASSSSDATNEKLFF.

This clone was seen just once. V and J are TRBV7-3 and TRBJ2-3; 9 bases fit TRBD2. V gave up 1 base and J gave up 2 bases; unmatched junction bases: 4. Germline CDR1 and CDR2: SGHTA and FQGTGA. This CDR3 has 16 residues. CDR3 sequence: CASSLMGGGATDTQYF. The CDR3 nucleotides are TGTGCCAGCAGCTTAATGGGCGGGGGGGCCACAGATACGCAGTATTTT.

The V and J genes are TRBV29-1 and TRBJ2-1; the match to TRBD2 covers 14 bases. CDR1 is SQVTM and CDR2 is ANQGSEA in the germline V gene. J lost 7 bases, V lost 0 bases, and 14 bases had no gene match. The CDR3 is 19 residues long. The CDR3 loop reads CSVEELGLAGGRGRNEQFF. Here the CDR3 DNA reads TGCAGCGTTGAAGAACTAGGACTAGCGGGGGGTAGGGGTAGAAATGAGCAGTTCTTC.

The gene calls are TRBV19 and TRBJ1-5; no reliable D call. The length of the CDR3 is 14 residues. The germline V gene encodes CDR1 LNHDA and CDR2 SQIVND (reference sequence). The germline V and J ends were trimmed by 5 bases and 6 bases, with 14 bases remaining between them. In DNA, the CDR3 is TGTGCCAGTAGTGGTTCAGGCCGGGGTCAGCCCCAGCATTTT. Translating gives CASSGSGRGQPQHF.

The chain uses TRBV30 and TRBJ1-1; D remains ambiguous. V dropped 1 base and J dropped 3 bases, with 6 bases sitting between them. The V gene's germline CDR1 is GTSNPN and CDR2 SVGIG (reference sequence). This CDR3 spans 12 amino acids. The CDR3 nucleotides read TGTGCCTGGAGTGGGGAGGACACTGAAGCTTTCTTT. Translating it yields CAWSGEDTEAFF.

V and J are TRBV2 and TRBJ1-1; 10 bases agree with TRBD1. The length of the CDR3 is 15 residues. V lost 7 bases to trimming and J lost 7 bases; unmatched junction nucleotides: 12. CDR1 and CDR2 (germline): SNHLY, FYNNEI. CDR3: CASIRDRGRTSEAFF. The CDR3 DNA is TGTGCCAGCATCCGGGACAGGGGCCGAACTAGTGAAGCTTTCTTT.

The V gene is TRBV2, the J gene TRBJ2-1; D possibly corresponds to TRBD2 (7 bases). The V gene lost 2 bases and the J gene lost 6 bases, with 14 bases spanning the gap. Germline CDR1 and CDR2: SNHLY and FYNNEI. CDR3 length equals 15 residues. The CDR3 nucleotides are TGTGCCAGCAGTGAACCGCCCCGGGGGGCCAATGAGCAGTTCTTC. Translation: CASSEPPRGANEQFF.

The V call is TRBV4-1, the J call TRBJ2-3; possible D gene TRBD1, 7 bases. The CDR3 is made up of 14 amino acids. Germline CDR1 is MGHRA and CDR2 is YSYEKL. Trimming cost V 4 bases and J 1 base, with 9 bases left between them. CDR3 bases: TGCGCCAGCAGCCCCAGGGGGGGCACAGATACGCAGTATTTT. It specifies CASSPRGGTDTQYF.

The chain carries TRBV6-5 and TRBJ1-4; D ambiguous. Trimming left V 4 bases short and J 7 bases short, with 10 bases between. This CDR3 has 13 residues. Germline-derived CDR1 and CDR2 are MNHEY and SVGAGI. For the CDR3, the DNA is TGTGCCAGCAGTTCCCTCCTAGTTGAAAAACTGTTTTTT. Amino acids: CASSSLLVEKLFF.

The chain joins TRBV7-2 to TRBJ2-3, with 13 bases identical to TRBD2. Unmatched junction bases numbered 6, after V lost 3 bases and J lost 3 bases. The germline V gene has CDR1 SGHTA and CDR2 FQGNSA. The CDR3 length is 17 residues. The CDR3 DNA reads TGTGCCAGCAGCTTTCGGACTAGCGGGGGATTTACAGATACGCAGTATTTT. This encodes CASSFRTSGGFTDTQYF. The entire variable domain, with the rest obtained from reference TRBV7-2 and TRBJ2-3, is as follows: GAGVSQSPSNKVTEKGKDVELRCDPISGHTALYWYRQSLGQGLEFLIYFQGNSAPDKSGLPSDRFSAERTGGSVSTLTIQRTQQEDSAVYLCASSFRTSGGFTDTQYFGPGTRLTVL.

V and J are TRBV6-4 and TRBJ1-1; 7 nucleotides agree with TRBD1. This CDR3 region has 13 residues. V was clipped by 6 bases and J by 5 bases; unmatched bases: 6. Germline assignment: CDR1 MRHNA and CDR2 SNTAGT. CDR3 nucleotide sequence: TGTGCCAGCAGCGAGGGGGCAGGAACTGAAGCTTTCTTT. Translation gives CASSEGAGTEAFF.

The rearrangement uses TRBV10-3 and TRBJ2-1; 7 bases are a match to TRBD2. With V trimmed by 8 bases and J by 4 bases, 14 bases remained unmatched. The CDR3 extends over 16 amino acids. Germline CDR1 ENHRY, CDR2 SYGVKD. The CDR3 loop reads CAIGGWKRETYNEQFF. The CDR3 region has the DNA TGTGCCATCGGGGGTTGGAAGCGGGAAACTTACAATGAGCAGTTCTTC.

The J gene is TRBJ1-2, the V gene TRBV25-1; no firm D call. CDR1 is MGHDK, CDR2 SYGVNS, per germline. This CDR3 is built from 14 residues. The V and J ends lost 0 bases and 7 bases respectively, with 12 bases between them. This CDR3 reads CASSEYMGQIGYTF. CDR3 bases: TGTGCCAGCAGTGAATATATGGGTCAGATTGGCTACACCTTC.